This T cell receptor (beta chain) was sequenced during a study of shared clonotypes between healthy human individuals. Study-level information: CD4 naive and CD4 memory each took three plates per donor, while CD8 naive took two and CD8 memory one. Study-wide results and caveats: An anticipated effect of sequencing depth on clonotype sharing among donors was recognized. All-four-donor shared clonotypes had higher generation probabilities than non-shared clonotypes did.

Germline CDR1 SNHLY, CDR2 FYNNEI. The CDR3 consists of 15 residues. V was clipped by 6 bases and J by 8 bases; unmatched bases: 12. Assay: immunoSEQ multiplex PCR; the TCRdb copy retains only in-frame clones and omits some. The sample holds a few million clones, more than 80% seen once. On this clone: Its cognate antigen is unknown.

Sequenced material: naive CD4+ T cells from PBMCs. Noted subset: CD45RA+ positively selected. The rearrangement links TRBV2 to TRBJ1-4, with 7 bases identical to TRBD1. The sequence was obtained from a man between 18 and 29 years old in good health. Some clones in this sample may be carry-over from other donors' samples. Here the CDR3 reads CASRQTGVVGEKLFF. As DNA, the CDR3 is TGTGCCAGCAGACAAACAGGGGTTGTAGGGGAAAAACTGTTTTTT. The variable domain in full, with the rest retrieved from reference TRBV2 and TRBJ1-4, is EPEVTQTPSHQVTQMGQEVILRCVPISNHLYFYWYRQILGQKVEFLVSFYNNEISEKSEIFDDQFSVERPDGSNFTLKIRSTKLEDSAMYFCASRQTGVVGEKLFFGSGTQLSVL.